This paragraph covers one T cell receptor (beta chain) sequence. CD45RO-negative, CCR7-positively selected cells formed the naive CD8 fraction, excluding terminally differentiated effector memory CD45RA+ cells. Profiled with immunoSEQ multiplex PCR; TCRdb holds only in-frame clones, not every one. The sample contains about 1.9 million clones, roughly 93% of which appear only once. Unmatched junction bases numbered 5, after V lost 1 base and J lost 2 bases. CDR3 size: 16 residues. Germline V gene lookup returns CDR1 SGHVS and CDR2 FNYEAQ. The sample originates from a study of shared clonotypes between healthy human individuals.

The TCR sequence derives from a man younger than 30 in good health. Some clones in this sample may be carry-over from other donors' samples. The specimen was naive CD8+ T cells from PBMCs. The gene calls are TRBV7-6 and TRBJ2-3; 8 nucleotides line up with TRBD2. CDR3 in amino acids: CASSLVASGLTDTQYF. For the CDR3, the DNA is TGTGCCAGCAGCTTAGTGGCTAGCGGGCTCACAGATACGCAGTATTTT.